This TCR beta chain was retrieved from a study of blood T cell repertoires in COVID-19. This clone was counted once. TCRdb keeps only in-frame clones here, not all; method: immunoSEQ multiplex PCR. The sample has 300,000 to 400,000 clones; roughly 90% are singletons. Deletions cut 1 base from V and 1 base from J, with 4 bases between. This CDR3 is built from 13 residues. CDR1 is LNHDA and CDR2 is SQIVND in the germline V gene (reference sequence). The TCR sequence derives from a woman aged 25 to 39 with acute COVID-19. The chain carries TRBV19 and TRBJ1-1; no clear D. Sequencing was performed on PBMCs or T cells enriched from blood (not recorded which). This CDR3 reads CASSIGANTEAFF. The CDR3 DNA reads as TGTGCCAGTAGTATAGGAGCGAACACTGAAGCTTTCTTT. Complete variable domain (other parts from reference TRBV19 and TRBJ1-1): DGGITQSPKYLFRKEGQNVTLSCEQNLNHDAMYWYRQDPGQGLRLIYYSQIVNDFQKGDIAEGYSVSREKKESFPLTVTSAQKNPTAFYLCASSIGANTEAFFGQGTRLTVV.